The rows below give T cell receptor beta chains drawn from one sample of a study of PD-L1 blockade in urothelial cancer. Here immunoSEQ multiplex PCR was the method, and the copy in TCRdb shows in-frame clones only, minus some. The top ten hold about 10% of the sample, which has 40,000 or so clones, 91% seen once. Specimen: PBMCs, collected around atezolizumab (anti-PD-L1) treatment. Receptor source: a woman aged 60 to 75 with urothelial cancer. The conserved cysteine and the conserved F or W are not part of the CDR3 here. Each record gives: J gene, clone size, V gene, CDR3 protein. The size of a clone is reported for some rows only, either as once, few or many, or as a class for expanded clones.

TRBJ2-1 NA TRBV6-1 ASSEVGTSGNQF
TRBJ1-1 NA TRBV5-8 ASRRRVSEAF
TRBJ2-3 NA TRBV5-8 ASSLGTSARTDTQY
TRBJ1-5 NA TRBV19 ASTVGGASNQPQH
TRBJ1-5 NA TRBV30 AWSAGSSSNQPQH
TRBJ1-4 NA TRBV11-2 ASGGDRYNEKLF
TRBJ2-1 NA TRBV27 ASSLLTSGFNEQF
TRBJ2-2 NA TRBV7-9 ASSLGPELF
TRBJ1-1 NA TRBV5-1 ASSLETGQGGSEAF
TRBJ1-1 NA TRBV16 ASSQNVGRRGADTEAF
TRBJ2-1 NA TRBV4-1 ASSQGFGRAFFEQF
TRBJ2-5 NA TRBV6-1 ASSELAGYQETQY
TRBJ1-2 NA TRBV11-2 ASSRTGALTNYGYT
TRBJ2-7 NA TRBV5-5 ASSLVGALGYEQY
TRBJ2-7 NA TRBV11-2 ASSLGAGGSYYEQY
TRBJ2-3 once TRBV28 ASSLRRQDDRDTQY
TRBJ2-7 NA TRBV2 ASSEGQGTYEQY
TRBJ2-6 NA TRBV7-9 ASSLRGGAGANVLT
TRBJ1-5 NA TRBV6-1 ASSDPRTGASNQPQH
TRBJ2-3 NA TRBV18 ASSPPGGRPTDTQY
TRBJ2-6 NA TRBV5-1 ATGTAPVSSGANVLT
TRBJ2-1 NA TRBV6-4 ASPRPSGREPRRLEQF
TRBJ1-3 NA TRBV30 AWSVLGGNTIY
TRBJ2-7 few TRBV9 ASSSRLAGEGEQY
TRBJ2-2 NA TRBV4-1 ASTSRSGTGAVGELF
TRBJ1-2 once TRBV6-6 ATLPTGTVGYGYT
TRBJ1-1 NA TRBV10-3 AISEAGTERWTEAF
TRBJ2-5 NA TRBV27 ASSFSLASETQY
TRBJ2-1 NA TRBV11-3 ASSQGGQGYNEQF
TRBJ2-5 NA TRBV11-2 ASSLVVRQETQY
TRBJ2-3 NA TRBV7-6 ASSPGLAGVATQY
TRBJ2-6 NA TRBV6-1 ASSDQTGGRSGANVLT
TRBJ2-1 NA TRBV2 ASSAISRDNEQF
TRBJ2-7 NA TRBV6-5 ASSYGLAGYEQY
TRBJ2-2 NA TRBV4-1 ASSLFRQGNTGELF
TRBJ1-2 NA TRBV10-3 AIRRQGLDYGYT
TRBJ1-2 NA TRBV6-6 ASSYPLDRVDGYT
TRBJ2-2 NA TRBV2 ASSEEGVPGELF
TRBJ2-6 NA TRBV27 ASSFFGLADSGANVLT
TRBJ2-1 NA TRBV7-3 ASSLVLAGNNEQF
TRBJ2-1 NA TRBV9 ASSVLGLAEDNEQF
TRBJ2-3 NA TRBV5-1 ASSLDTTDTQY
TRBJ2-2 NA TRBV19 ASSPRVANTGELF
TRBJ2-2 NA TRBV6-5 ASNARTGNTGELF
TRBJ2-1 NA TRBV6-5 ASSRGTNSEQF
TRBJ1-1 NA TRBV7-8 ASSPWTPNTEAF
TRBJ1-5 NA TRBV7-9 ASSSAETEGISQPQH
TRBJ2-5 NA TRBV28 ASSPASGGQETQY
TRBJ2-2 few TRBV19 ASSRPGGVTGELF
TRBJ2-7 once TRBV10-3 AISQRETYEQY
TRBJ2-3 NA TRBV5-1 ASSLRGLAGADTQY
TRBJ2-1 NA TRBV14 ASSQALAGRNEQF
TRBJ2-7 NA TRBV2 ASSEGAGSGNPYEQY
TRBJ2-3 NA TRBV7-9 ASSISGARTDTQY
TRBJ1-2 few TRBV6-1 ASSEETAEAYYGYT
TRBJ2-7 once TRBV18 ASSPPQQGSSYEQY
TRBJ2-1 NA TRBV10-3 AISVYSSEQF
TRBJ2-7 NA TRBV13 ASSLTGISYEQY
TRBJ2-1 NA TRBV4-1 ASSQDPSGEGGFEQF
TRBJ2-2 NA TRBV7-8 ASSPQSGELF